Included here is one TCR beta chain sequence, with context. It lacks a known antigen. Base-call qualities are not available, and no considerably larger clone is one nucleotide away. This sample is part of a study of T cell changes during pregnancy in multiple sclerosis (dated by TCRdb to between 2018 and 2021). For the wider study: The study examined how the T cell repertoire changed over the course of pregnancy in women with multiple sclerosis.

V was cut back by 5 bases and J by 0 bases, leaving a gap of 5 bases between them. From the cysteine through the phenylalanine, the CDR3 covers 13 amino acids. Just the 39-base CDR3 DNA is kept, in frame starting at base 1. CDR1 and CDR2, looked up from the germline V gene, are MDHEN and SYDVKM. Libraries were prepared through the immunoSEQ multiplex PCR assay. Held by TCRdb, this immuneACCESS table contains in-frame sequences only and omits some clones. Under half of the omission traces to an unresolved V gene where checked; the cause of the rest is unknown. The table for this sample lists roughly 63,000 clones; roughly 93% of them were counted only once. Around 4% of the sample rests with the top ten.

This clonotype was obtained from a female donor with multiple sclerosis, enrolled in a pregnancy study. Here the sequenced sample was CD8+ T cells from peripheral blood mononuclear cells, taken in the second trimester of pregnancy. The chain is encoded by TRBV28 joined to TRBJ1-3; no D gene call is confident. The nucleotide sequence is TGTGCCAGCAGTGGAGGCTCTGGAAACACCATATATTTT. Its protein product is CASSGGSGNTIYF.